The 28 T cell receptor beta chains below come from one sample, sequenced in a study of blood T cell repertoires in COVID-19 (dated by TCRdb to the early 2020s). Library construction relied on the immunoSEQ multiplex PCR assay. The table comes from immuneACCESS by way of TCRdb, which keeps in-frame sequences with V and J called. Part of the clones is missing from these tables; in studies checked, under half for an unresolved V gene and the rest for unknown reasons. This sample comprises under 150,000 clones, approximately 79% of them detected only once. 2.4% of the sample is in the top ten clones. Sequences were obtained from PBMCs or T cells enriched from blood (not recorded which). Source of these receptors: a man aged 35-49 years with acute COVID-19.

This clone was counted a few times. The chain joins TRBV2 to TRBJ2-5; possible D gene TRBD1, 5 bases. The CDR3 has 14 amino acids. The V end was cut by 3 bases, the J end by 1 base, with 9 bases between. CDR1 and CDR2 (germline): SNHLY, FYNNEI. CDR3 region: CASSDGRAQETQYF. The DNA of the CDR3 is TGTGCCAGCAGTGACGGCAGGGCCCAAGAGACCCAGTACTTC.

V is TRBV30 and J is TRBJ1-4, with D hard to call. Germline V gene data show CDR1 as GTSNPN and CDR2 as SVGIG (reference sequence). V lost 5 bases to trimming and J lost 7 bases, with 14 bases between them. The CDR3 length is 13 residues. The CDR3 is CAWENVWSEKLFF. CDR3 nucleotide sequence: TGTGCCTGGGAAAATGTTTGGAGTGAAAAACTGTTTTTT. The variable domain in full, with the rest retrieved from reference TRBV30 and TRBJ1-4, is SQTIHQWPATLVQPVGSPLSLECTVEGTSNPNLYWYRQAAGRGLQLLFYSVGIGQISSEVPQNLSASRPQDRQFILSSKKLLLSDSGFYLCAWENVWSEKLFFGSGTQLSVL.

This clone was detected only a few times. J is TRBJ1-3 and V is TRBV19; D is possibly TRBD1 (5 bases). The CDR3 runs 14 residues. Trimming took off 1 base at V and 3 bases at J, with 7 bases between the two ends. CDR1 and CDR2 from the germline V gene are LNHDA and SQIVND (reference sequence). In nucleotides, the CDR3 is TGTGCCAGTAGTATAGCCAGGGATGGAAACACCATATATTTT. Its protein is CASSIARDGNTIYF.

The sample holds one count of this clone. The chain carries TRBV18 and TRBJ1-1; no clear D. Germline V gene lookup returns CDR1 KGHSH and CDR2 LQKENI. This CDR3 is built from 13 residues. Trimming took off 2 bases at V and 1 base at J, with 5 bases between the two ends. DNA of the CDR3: TGTGCCAGCTCACCAGGGCCGAACACTGAAGCTTTCTTT. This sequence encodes CASSPGPNTEAFF.

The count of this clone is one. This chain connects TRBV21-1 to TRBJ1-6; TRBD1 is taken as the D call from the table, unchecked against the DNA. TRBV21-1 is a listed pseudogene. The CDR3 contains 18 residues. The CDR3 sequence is CASSKVGTGKFGNSPLHF. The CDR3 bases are TGTGCCAGCAGCAAAGTCGGGACAGGGAAGTTCGGGAATTCACCCCTCCACTTT.

The CDR3 reads CASSLTGFDQPQHF. CDR3 nucleotide sequence: TGTGCCAGCAGCTTAACAGGGTTCGATCAGCCCCAGCATTTT. This chain connects TRBV27 to TRBJ1-5; a weak D match, TRBD1 (6 bases). The V gene lost 6 bases and the J gene lost 5 bases, with 14 bases spanning the gap. This CDR3 has 14 amino acids. Germline assignment: CDR1 MNHEY and CDR2 SMNVEV (reference sequence).

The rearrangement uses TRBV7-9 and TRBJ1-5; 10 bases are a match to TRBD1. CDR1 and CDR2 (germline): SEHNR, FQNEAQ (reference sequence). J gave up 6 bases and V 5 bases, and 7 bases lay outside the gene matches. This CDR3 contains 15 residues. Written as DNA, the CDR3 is TGTGCCAGCAGCCCCGGACAGGGGGAAGCTCAGCCCCAGCATTTT. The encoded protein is CASSPGQGEAQPQHF.

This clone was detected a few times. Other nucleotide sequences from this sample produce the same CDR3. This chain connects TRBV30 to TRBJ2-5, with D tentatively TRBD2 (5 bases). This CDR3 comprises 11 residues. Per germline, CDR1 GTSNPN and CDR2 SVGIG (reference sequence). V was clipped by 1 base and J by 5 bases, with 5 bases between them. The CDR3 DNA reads TGTGCCTGGAGTGGAGGGGAGACCCAGTACTTC. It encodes CAWSGGETQYF. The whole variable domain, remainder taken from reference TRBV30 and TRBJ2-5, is SQTIHQWPATLVQPVGSPLSLECTVEGTSNPNLYWYRQAAGRGLQLLFYSVGIGQISSEVPQNLSASRPQDRQFILSSKKLLLSDSGFYLCAWSGGETQYFGPGTRLLVL.

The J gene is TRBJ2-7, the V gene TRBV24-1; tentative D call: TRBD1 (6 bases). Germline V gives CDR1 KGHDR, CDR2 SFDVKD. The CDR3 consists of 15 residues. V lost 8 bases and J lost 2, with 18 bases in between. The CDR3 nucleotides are TGTGCCACCACCCTAGGGGGTTGGGGTCCCTACGAGCAGTACTTC. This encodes CATTLGGWGPYEQYF.

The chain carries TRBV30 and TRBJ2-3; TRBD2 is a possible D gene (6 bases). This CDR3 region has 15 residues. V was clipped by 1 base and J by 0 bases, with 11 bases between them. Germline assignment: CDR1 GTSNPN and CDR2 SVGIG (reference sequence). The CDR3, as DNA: TGTGCCTGGAGTGCGGTGGGGGGTAGCACAGATACGCAGTATTTT. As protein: CAWSAVGGSTDTQYF.

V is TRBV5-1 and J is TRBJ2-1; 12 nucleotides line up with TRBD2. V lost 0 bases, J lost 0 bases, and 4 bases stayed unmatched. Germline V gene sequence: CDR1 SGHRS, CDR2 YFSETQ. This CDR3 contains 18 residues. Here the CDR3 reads CASSLAGLAGSSYNEQFF. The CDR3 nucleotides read TGCGCCAGCAGCTTGGCCGGACTAGCGGGGAGCTCCTACAATGAGCAGTTCTTC.

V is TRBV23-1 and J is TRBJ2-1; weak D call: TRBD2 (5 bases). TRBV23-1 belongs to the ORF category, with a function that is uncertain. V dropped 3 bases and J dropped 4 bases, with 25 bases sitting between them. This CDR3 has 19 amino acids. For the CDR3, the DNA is TGCGCCAGCAGTCATTTTGACGTCGATCGGGGATTCAGGTACAATGAGCAGTTCTTC. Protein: CASSHFDVDRGFRYNEQFF.

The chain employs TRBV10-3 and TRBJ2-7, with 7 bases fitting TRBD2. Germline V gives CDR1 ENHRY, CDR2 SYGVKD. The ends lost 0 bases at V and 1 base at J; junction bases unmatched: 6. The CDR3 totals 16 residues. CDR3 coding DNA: TGTGCCATCAGTGAGTCTAAGCGGGGTTCTTCCTACGAGCAGTACTTC. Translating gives CAISESKRGSSYEQYF.

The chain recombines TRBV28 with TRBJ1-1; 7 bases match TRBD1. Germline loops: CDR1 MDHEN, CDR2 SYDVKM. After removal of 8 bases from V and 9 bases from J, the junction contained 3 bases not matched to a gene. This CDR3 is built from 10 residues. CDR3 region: CASLQGQAFF. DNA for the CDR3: TGTGCCAGCTTACAGGGGCAAGCTTTCTTT.

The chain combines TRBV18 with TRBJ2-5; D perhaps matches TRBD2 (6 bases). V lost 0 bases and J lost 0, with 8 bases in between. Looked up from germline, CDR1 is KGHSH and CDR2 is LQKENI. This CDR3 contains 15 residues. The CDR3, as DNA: TGTGCCAGCTCACCACCGGCGGGGTACCAAGAGACCCAGTACTTC. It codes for CASSPPAGYQETQYF.

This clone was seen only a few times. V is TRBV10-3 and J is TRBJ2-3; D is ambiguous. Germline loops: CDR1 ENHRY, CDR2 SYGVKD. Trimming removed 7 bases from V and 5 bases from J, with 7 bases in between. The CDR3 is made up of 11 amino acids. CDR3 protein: CAIMSRDTQYF. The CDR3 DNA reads TGTGCCATCATGAGTCGAGATACGCAGTATTTT.

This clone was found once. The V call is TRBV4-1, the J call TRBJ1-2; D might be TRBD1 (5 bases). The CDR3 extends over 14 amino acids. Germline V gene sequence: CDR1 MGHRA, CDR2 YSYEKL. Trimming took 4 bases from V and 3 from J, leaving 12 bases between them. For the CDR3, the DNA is TGCGCCAGCAGCCTATTCGTAGGGGACTATGGCTACACCTTC. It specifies CASSLFVGDYGYTF.

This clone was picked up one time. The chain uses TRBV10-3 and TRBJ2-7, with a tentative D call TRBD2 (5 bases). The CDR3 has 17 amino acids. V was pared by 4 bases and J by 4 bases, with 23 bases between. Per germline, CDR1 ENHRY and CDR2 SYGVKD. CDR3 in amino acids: CAISGGLGDYASYEQYF. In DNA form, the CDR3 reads TGTGCCATCAGTGGGGGATTAGGAGACTATGCGTCATACGAGCAGTACTTC.

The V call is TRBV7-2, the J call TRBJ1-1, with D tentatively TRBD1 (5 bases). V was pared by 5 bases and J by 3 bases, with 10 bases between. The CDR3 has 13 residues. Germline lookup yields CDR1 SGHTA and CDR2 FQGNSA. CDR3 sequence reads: CASSRQRDTEAFF. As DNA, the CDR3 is TGTGCCAGCAGCCGACAGAGAGACACTGAAGCTTTCTTT.

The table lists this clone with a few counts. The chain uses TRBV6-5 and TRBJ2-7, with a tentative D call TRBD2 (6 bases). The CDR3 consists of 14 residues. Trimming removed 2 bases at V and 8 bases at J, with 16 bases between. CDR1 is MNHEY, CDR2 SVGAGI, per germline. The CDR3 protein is CASSYAGGNSKQYF. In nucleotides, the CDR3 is TGTGCCAGCAGTTACGCGGGCGGGAATAGCAAGCAGTACTTC.

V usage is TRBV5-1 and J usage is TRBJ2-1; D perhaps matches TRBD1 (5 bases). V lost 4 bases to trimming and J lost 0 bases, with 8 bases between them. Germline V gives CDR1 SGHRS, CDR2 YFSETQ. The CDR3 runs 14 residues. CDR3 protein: CASSGQSSYNEQFF. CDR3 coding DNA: TGCGCCAGCAGCGGACAAAGCTCCTACAATGAGCAGTTCTTC. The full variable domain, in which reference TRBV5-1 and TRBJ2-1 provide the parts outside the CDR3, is KAGVTQTPRYLIKTRGQQVTLSCSPISGHRSVSWYQQTPGQGLQFLFEYFSETQRNKGNFPGRFSGRQFSNSRSEMNVSTLELGDSALYLCASSGQSSYNEQFFGPGTRLTVL.

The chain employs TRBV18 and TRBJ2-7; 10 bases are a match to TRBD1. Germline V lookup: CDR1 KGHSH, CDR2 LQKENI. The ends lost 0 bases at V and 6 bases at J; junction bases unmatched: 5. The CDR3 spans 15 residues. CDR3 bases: TGTGCCAGCTCACCACCGGGACAGGGGCCGGGCGAGCAGTACTTC. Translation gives CASSPPGQGPGEQYF.

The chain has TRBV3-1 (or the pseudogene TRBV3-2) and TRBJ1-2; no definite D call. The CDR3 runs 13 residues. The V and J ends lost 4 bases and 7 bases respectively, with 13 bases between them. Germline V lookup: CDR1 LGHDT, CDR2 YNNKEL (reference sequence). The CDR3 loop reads CASSPAQASGYTF. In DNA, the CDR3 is TGTGCCAGCAGCCCCGCTCAAGCAAGTGGCTACACCTTC.

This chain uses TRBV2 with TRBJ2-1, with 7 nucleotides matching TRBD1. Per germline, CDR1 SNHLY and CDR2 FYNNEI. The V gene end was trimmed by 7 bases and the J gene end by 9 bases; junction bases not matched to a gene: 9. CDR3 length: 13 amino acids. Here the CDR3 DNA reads TGTGCCAGCATAGGGGGCCCCTCGGGTGAGCAGTTCTTC. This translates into CASIGGPSGEQFF.

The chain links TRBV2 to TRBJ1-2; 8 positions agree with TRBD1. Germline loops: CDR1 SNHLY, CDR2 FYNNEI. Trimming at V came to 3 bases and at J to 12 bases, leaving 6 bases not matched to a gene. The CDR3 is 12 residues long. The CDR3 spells CASSEGQEIDTF. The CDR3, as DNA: TGTGCCAGCAGTGAGGGACAGGAGATAGACACCTTC.

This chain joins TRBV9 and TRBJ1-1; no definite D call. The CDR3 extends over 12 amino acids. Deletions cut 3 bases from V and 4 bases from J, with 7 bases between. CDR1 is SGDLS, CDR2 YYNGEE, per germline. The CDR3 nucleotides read TGTGCCAGCAGCGGTGAGGGCACTGAAGCTTTCTTT. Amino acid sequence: CASSGEGTEAFF.

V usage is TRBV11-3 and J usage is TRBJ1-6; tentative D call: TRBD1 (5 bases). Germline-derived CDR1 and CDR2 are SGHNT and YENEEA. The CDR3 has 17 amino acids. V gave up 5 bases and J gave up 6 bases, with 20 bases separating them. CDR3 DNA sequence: TGTGCCAGCAGCCTCAAGGAAAGAAGGGGATTTAATTCACCCCTCCACTTT. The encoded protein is CASSLKERRGFNSPLHF.

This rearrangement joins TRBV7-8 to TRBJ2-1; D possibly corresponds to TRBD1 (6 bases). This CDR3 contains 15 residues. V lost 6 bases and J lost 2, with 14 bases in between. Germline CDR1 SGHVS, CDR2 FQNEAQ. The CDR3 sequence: CASRQSGGPYNEQFF. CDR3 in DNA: TGTGCCAGCAGACAGAGTGGGGGCCCCTACAATGAGCAGTTCTTC.